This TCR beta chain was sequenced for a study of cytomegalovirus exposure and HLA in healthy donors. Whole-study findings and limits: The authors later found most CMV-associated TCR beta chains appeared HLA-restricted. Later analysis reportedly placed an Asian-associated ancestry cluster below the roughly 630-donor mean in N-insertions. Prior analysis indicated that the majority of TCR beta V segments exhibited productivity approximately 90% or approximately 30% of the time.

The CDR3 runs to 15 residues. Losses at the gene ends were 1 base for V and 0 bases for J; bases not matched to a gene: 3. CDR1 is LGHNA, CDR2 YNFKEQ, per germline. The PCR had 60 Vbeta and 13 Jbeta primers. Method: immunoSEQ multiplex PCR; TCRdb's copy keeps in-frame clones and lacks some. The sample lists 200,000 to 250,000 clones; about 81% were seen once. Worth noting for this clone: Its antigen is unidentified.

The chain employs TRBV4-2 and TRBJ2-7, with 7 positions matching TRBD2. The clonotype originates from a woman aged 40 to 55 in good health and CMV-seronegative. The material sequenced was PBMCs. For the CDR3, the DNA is TGTGCCAGCAGCCAAGGGGGAGGGCCCTCCTACGAGCAGTACTTC. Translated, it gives CASSQGGGPSYEQYF.